This T cell receptor (beta chain) came from a study of monozygotic twins with inflammatory bowel disease. Investigators made cDNA in eight separate reactions per sample. TCRdb reprocessed the 5' RACE reads and stores each CDR3 protein as one record, lacking DNA. Its listing shows 400,000 to 500,000 distinct CDR3 sequences. Regarding this clonotype: Its antigen is unidentified.

The CDR3 sequence is 13 residues long. CDR1 and CDR2 (germline): GTSNPN, SVGIG (reference sequence). Study results and caveats: Ultimately, a single strong signal or clonotype associated with IBD was not supported.

Sequenced: blood. The rearrangement joins TRBV30 to TRBJ2-3. This TCR was recovered from a human donor with ulcerative colitis or Crohn's disease, or a healthy co-twin of an affected twin (not recorded which). CDR3 residues: CAWSGDLTDTQYF.